The clone carrying this TCR beta chain was recorded once. The data were obtained in a study of blood T cell repertoires in COVID-19. As for the study in general: Collection of acute and convalescent COVID-19 samples took place in the United States, Italy and Spain.

Method: immunoSEQ multiplex PCR; TCRdb's copy keeps in-frame clones and lacks some. The table shows some 7,000 clones, with around nine tenths occurring only once. The sequenced sample consisted of peripheral blood. The receptor was derived from a human donor in a cohort sampled during active COVID-19.

Here the CDR3 reads CASSQRPGTSGSEQYF. The CDR3 coding sequence is TGTGCCAGCAGCCAAAGACCCGGGACTAGCGGGAGTGAGCAGTACTTC. This chain connects TRBV3-1 (or the pseudogene TRBV3-2) to TRBJ2-7, with 14 bases fitting TRBD2. The CDR3 totals 16 residues. The V and J ends lost 2 bases and 7 bases, in that order; junction bases with no gene match: 7. From germline, CDR1 is LGHDT and CDR2 YNNKEL (reference sequence).